These 27 T cell receptor beta chains came from one sample sequenced in a study of graft-versus-host responses after intestinal transplantation (dated by TCRdb to 2020 to 2023). Libraries were built with the immunoSEQ multiplex PCR assay. TCRdb's version of the immuneACCESS table is confined to in-frame rearrangements and falls short of the full clone set. An unresolved V gene accounts for under half of the shortfall where checked; the remainder is of unknown origin. The table for this sample lists more than 95,000 clones; approximately 90% of them were counted only once. Together, the top ten hold 0.15% to 0.2% of the sample. These receptors are not linked to any known antigen. Explained via the paper, the time point label denotes: cells obtained before transplantation from donor or recipient. Material: unstimulated CD4+ T cells sorted from spleen or lymph node cells, obtained before intestinal transplant. All receptors derive from a human donor who received an intestinal transplant.

The V gene is TRBV9, the J gene TRBJ1-6; D might be TRBD1 (6 bases). In germline, CDR1 is SGDLS, CDR2 YYNGEE. V gave up 8 bases and J gave up 10 bases, with 22 bases separating them. There are 15 residues in the CDR3. The CDR3 region is CARKGQSNDMSPLHF. The CDR3 bases are TGTGCCAGAAAAGGACAGTCTAACGATATGTCACCCCTCCACTTT.

The V and J genes are TRBV5-1 and TRBJ1-6; no definite D call. Germline CDR1 and CDR2: SGHRS and YFSETQ. The CDR3 spans 14 residues. The ends were cut back, 4 bases at V and 7 bases at J, with 12 bases in the middle. The CDR3 DNA sequence: TGCGCCAGCAGCCTTAATTTTGGCAATTCACCCCTCCACTTT. This gives the protein CASSLNFGNSPLHF.

V gene TRBV7-3 combines with J gene TRBJ2-1; D unresolved. Trimming stripped 0 bases from V and 7 bases from J, with 7 bases between. The CDR3 totals 13 residues. CDR1 SGHTA and CDR2 FQGTGA come from the germline V gene. Here the CDR3 reads CASSLTRLNEQFF. The CDR3 DNA is TGTGCCAGCAGCTTAACCAGGTTGAATGAGCAGTTCTTC.

This clone was picked up one time. V gene TRBV30 combines with J gene TRBJ1-1; TRBD1 is a possible D gene (6 bases). With 0 bases removed from V and 4 bases from J, the gap between germline ends came to 12 bases. Germline CDR1 reads GTSNPN; CDR2 reads SVGIG (reference sequence). The CDR3 contains 14 residues. The DNA for the CDR3 is TGTGCCTGGAGTGTACCAGGGGAGAGCACTGAAGCTTTCTTT. It translates to CAWSVPGESTEAFF.

The chain joins TRBV27 to TRBJ2-7; 8 bases are shared with TRBD2. The CDR3 extends over 16 amino acids. Per germline, CDR1 MNHEY and CDR2 SMNVEV (reference sequence). V was clipped by 5 bases and J by 4 bases; unmatched bases: 13. The CDR3 region has the DNA TGTGCCAGCAGTCCCTACCGTACTAGCGGAAATTACGAGCAGTACTTC. Translation: CASSPYRTSGNYEQYF.

CDR3 nucleotide sequence: TGTGCCAGCAGTTACTCGACGGGGACTAGCGGGGTCGTGCAGTATTTT. Translation: CASSYSTGTSGVVQYF. This chain uses TRBV6-5 with TRBJ2-3; the match to TRBD2 covers 13 bases. The junction had 8 bases not matched to a gene; V was cut back by 0 bases and J by 11 bases. This CDR3 spans 16 amino acids. Germline V gives CDR1 MNHEY, CDR2 SVGAGI.

The rearrangement links TRBV6-1 to TRBJ2-5; TRBD1 is a possible D gene (5 bases). The J call is uncertain, as TRBJ2-7 better fits the DNA end. Germline CDR1 and CDR2: MNHNS and SASEGT. This CDR3 is 13 amino acids long. The CDR3 here is CASRNHRNYEQYF. In DNA, the CDR3 is TGTGCCAGCAGAAATCACAGGAACTACGAGCAGTACTTC.

This rearrangement joins TRBV7-9 to TRBJ2-7; TRBD2 matches at 9 bases. CDR3 size: 17 residues. CDR1 SEHNR and CDR2 FQNEAQ come from the germline V gene (reference sequence). J was trimmed by 4 bases and V by 1 base; bases with no gene match: 11. DNA of the CDR3: TGTGCCAGCAGCTTAGTAGCGGGAGTCCCTCCTCCTTACGAGCAGTACTTC. Translating it yields CASSLVAGVPPPYEQYF.

J is TRBJ2-7 and V is TRBV30; 10 nucleotides line up with TRBD1. Germline lookup yields CDR1 GTSNPN and CDR2 SVGIG (reference sequence). The V and J ends lost 2 bases and 2 bases, in that order; junction bases with no gene match: 9. The CDR3 has 16 amino acids. The CDR3 region is CAWSQTDRGKTYEQYF. In nucleotides, the CDR3 is TGTGCCTGGAGTCAGACGGACAGGGGGAAAACCTACGAGCAGTACTTC. The full variable domain, rest sourced from reference TRBV30 and TRBJ2-7, is SQTIHQWPATLVQPVGSPLSLECTVEGTSNPNLYWYRQAAGRGLQLLFYSVGIGQISSEVPQNLSASRPQDRQFILSSKKLLLSDSGFYLCAWSQTDRGKTYEQYFGPGTRLTVT.

This clone was seen a few times. V and J are TRBV28 and TRBJ1-2; TRBD1 is a possible D gene (5 bases). The CDR3 consists of 15 residues. Trimming removed 2 bases at V and 4 bases at J, with 14 bases between. Germline V gene data show CDR1 as MDHEN and CDR2 as SYDVKM. The CDR3 DNA is TGTGCCAGCAGTTTAGAGCAGGGTAGTCGCTATGGCTACACCTTC. Translating gives CASSLEQGSRYGYTF.

The chain uses TRBV6-1 and TRBJ1-1; D is possibly TRBD1 (5 bases). Between the trimmed V and J ends, which lost 9 bases and 5 bases, there was a span of 13 bases. The CDR3 is 12 residues long. Per the germline V gene, CDR1 is MNHNS and CDR2 is SASEGT. CDR3 sequence reads: CASPGLGTEAFF. The CDR3 bases are TGTGCCAGTCCAGGGCTGGGGACTGAAGCTTTCTTT.

The genes are TRBV6-6 and TRBJ1-2; D possibly corresponds to TRBD1 (6 bases). In germline, CDR1 is MNHNY, CDR2 SVGAGI (reference sequence). This CDR3 comprises 14 residues. The V end lost 1 base, the J end lost 0 bases, and 6 bases lay between the germline ends. The CDR3 protein is CASSYYRANYGYTF. In DNA form, the CDR3 reads TGTGCCAGCAGTTACTACAGGGCTAACTATGGCTACACCTTC.

V is TRBV6-1 and J is TRBJ2-1; TRBD2 agrees at 8 bases. Germline CDR1 and CDR2: MNHNS and SASEGT. J gave up 0 bases and V 2 bases, and 6 bases lay outside the gene matches. The CDR3 totals 17 residues. The CDR3 bases are TGTGCCAGCAGTGAACTAGCGGGTTCCTCCTCCTACAATGAGCAGTTCTTC. It translates to CASSELAGSSSYNEQFF.

The chain has TRBV9 and TRBJ2-1; the D gene is possibly TRBD2 (5 bases). Germline values: CDR1 SGDLS, CDR2 YYNGEE. This CDR3 has 16 amino acids. Trimming removed 3 bases at V and 5 bases at J, with 18 bases between. The CDR3 loop reads CASSGRGSDFNNEQFF. CDR3 nucleotide sequence: TGTGCCAGCAGCGGGCGAGGGTCGGACTTCAACAATGAGCAGTTCTTC.

V usage is TRBV7-9 and J usage is TRBJ2-3; 8 nucleotides line up with TRBD1. CDR1 and CDR2 (germline): SEHNR, FQNEAQ (reference sequence). The J segment lost 3 bases and the V segment lost 0 bases, leaving 8 bases of the junction unmatched. The length of the CDR3 is 17 residues. CDR3 nucleotide sequence: TGTGCCAGCAGCTTAGCCCGATCAGGGGGCGTGACAGATACGCAGTATTTT. It specifies CASSLARSGGVTDTQYF.

CDR3 sequence (DNA): TGCGCAGTCGGCGCGTGGGAGGCTAATGAAAAACTGTTTTTT. This translates into CAVGAWEANEKLFF. The chain has TRBV5-1 and TRBJ1-4; D unresolved. From germline, CDR1 is SGHRS and CDR2 YFSETQ. The CDR3 is 14 amino acids.

This clone was observed a single time. The J gene is TRBJ1-1, the V gene TRBV6-5; no definite D call. V lost 4 bases, J lost 0 bases, and 9 bases lay in between. Germline loops: CDR1 MNHEY, CDR2 SVGAGI. The CDR3 has 14 residues. CDR3 region: CASSWARMNTEAFF. CDR3 coding DNA: TGTGCCAGCAGTTGGGCAAGAATGAACACTGAAGCTTTCTTT.

The chain links TRBV28 to TRBJ1-1, with 9 bases matching TRBD1. V lost 1 base to trimming and J lost 1 base; unmatched junction nucleotides: 4. Germline CDR1 reads MDHEN; CDR2 reads SYDVKM. This CDR3 comprises 16 residues. The CDR3 sequence is CASSLYGQGKNTEAFF. The CDR3 DNA follows: TGTGCCAGCAGTTTATACGGACAGGGGAAGAACACTGAAGCTTTCTTT.

The chain has TRBV7-8 and TRBJ2-7, with D possibly TRBD2 on 6 matching bases. Germline CDR1 reads SGHVS; CDR2 reads FQNEAQ. Trimming removed 5 bases from V and 2 bases from J, with 16 bases in between. The CDR3 is 15 amino acids. The CDR3 here is CASSEGRENTYEQYF. DNA of the CDR3: TGTGCCAGCAGCGAGGGACGGGAGAACACCTACGAGCAGTACTTC.

The chain recombines TRBV11-3 with TRBJ1-6, with D possibly TRBD1 on 6 matching bases. CDR3 length: 15 amino acids. V shed 4 bases and J shed 5 bases, with 12 bases lying between them. Germline CDR1 SGHNT, CDR2 YENEEA. The DNA for the CDR3 is TGTGCCAGCAGCTCGCAGGGGACCAATAATTCACCCCTCCACTTT. This codes for CASSSQGTNNSPLHF.

The chain carries TRBV6-1 and TRBJ2-3; 8 nucleotides agree with TRBD2. This CDR3 comprises 15 residues. CDR1 is MNHNS, CDR2 SASEGT, per germline. Trimming removed 8 bases from V and 1 base from J; junction bases left unmatched: 8. The CDR3, as DNA: TGTGCCAGCGTCCGAGCGGGAGTTGGCACAGATACGCAGTATTTT. Translated, it gives CASVRAGVGTDTQYF.

The rearrangement links TRBV5-6 to TRBJ1-1, with 8 positions matching TRBD1. From germline, CDR1 is SGHDT and CDR2 YYEEEE. This CDR3 has 13 amino acids. With V trimmed by 0 bases and J by 11 bases, 6 bases remained unmatched. CDR3 loop: CASSLGPGQAAFF. CDR3 DNA: TGTGCCAGCAGCTTGGGACCGGGACAGGCGGCTTTCTTT.

On this clone: The conserved closing phenylalanine or tryptophan is absent in this CDR3, likely reflecting a read error. The chain uses TRBV5-1 and TRBJ2-7; TRBD1 agrees at 8 bases. Germline values: CDR1 SGHRS, CDR2 YFSETQ. This CDR3 comprises 15 residues. The ends lost 1 base at V and 4 bases at J; junction bases unmatched: 7. DNA for the CDR3: TGCGCCAGCAGCTTGTGGGACAGGACTTCTTACGAGCAGTACCTC. This translates into CASSLWDRTSYEQYL.

The chain employs TRBV18 and TRBJ2-5; TRBD1 is a possible D gene (5 bases). This CDR3 has 15 residues. Per the germline V gene, CDR1 is KGHSH and CDR2 is LQKENI. V shed 4 bases and J shed 2 bases, with 14 bases lying between them. The chain's CDR3 is CASSLPKDRQETQYF. The CDR3, as DNA: TGTGCCAGCTCACTTCCGAAAGACAGACAAGAGACCCAGTACTTC.

The rearrangement joins TRBV6-6 to TRBJ1-1, with D possibly matching TRBD1 (6 bases). V lost 7 bases and J 1 base, leaving 13 bases between the germline ends. Germline values: CDR1 MNHNY, CDR2 SVGAGI (reference sequence). CDR3 length equals 14 residues. The CDR3 protein is CASIRTVRNTEAFF. Written as DNA, the CDR3 is TGTGCCAGCATAAGGACAGTCCGGAACACTGAAGCTTTCTTT.

The chain links TRBV4-2 to TRBJ2-1, with 13 bases lining up with TRBD2. V trimming: 5 bases; J trimming: 4 bases; junction bases outside the gene matches: 8. The CDR3 is made up of 17 amino acids. Germline values: CDR1 LGHNA, CDR2 YNFKEQ. The CDR3 region has the DNA TGTGCCAGCAGCTTGCGGACTAGCGGGGGCCATTACAATGAGCAGTTCTTC. Its protein product is CASSLRTSGGHYNEQFF.

This clone was counted a single time. The CDR3 sequence: CASSIGQANYGYTF. DNA for the CDR3: TGTGCCAGTAGTATCGGACAGGCCAACTATGGCTACACCTTC. The V and J genes are TRBV19 and TRBJ1-2, with 7 bases lining up with TRBD1. The germline V gene encodes CDR1 LNHDA and CDR2 SQIVND (reference sequence). The ends lost 3 bases at V and 2 bases at J; junction bases unmatched: 3. This CDR3 comprises 14 residues.